Listed here are 5 T cell receptor beta chains from one sample, sequenced in a study of metastatic and nonmetastatic thyroid tumors. All patients were untreated before thyroid surgery. TCRdb re-clonotyped the PCR reads via MiXCR. The sample records some 20,000 clones, 16% being singletons. Material: blood. These TCRs come from a male donor with papillary thyroid cancer or a benign thyroid nodule (not recorded which). Some clones in this sample may be carry-over from other donors' samples.

The rearrangement uses TRBV19 and TRBJ1-1; D is uncertain. Germline V CDR1 and CDR2: LNHDA, SQIVND (reference sequence). The length of the CDR3 is 13 residues. Trimming pared 3 bases from V and 1 base from J, leaving 6 bases between. This CDR3 reads CASSMRGNTEAFF. In DNA, the CDR3 is TGTGCCAGTAGTATGAGAGGGAACACTGAAGCTTTCTTT. Full variable domain (missing parts from reference TRBV19 and TRBJ1-1): DGGITQSPKYLFRKEGQNVTLSCEQNLNHDAMYWYRQDPGQGLRLIYYSQIVNDFQKGDIAEGYSVSREKKESFPLTVTSAQKNPTAFYLCASSMRGNTEAFFGQGTRLTVV.

In this sample, this clone turned up many times. The chain is built from TRBV7-2 and TRBJ1-2; 8 bases align to TRBD1. CDR3 size: 15 residues. Per germline, CDR1 SGHTA and CDR2 FQGNSA. Trimming at V came to 1 base and at J to 7 bases, leaving 8 bases not matched to a gene. CDR3 protein: CASSLGRTGRIGYTF. The DNA of the CDR3 is TGTGCCAGCAGCTTAGGCAGGACAGGGCGGATTGGCTACACCTTC.

This clone showed up many times. This sequence joins TRBV28 and TRBJ2-3, with D possibly being TRBD2 (6 bases). Germline values: CDR1 MDHEN, CDR2 SYDVKM. The CDR3 length is 12 residues. With 4 bases removed from V and 7 bases from J, the gap between germline ends came to 9 bases. The CDR3 here is CASSSGLYTQYF. DNA for the CDR3: TGTGCCAGCAGTTCCGGACTATATACGCAGTATTTT.

Ten or more counts support this clone. This sequence joins TRBV13 and TRBJ2-3; TRBD1 matches at 8 bases. Germline assignment: CDR1 PRHDT and CDR2 FYEKMQ (reference sequence). V trimming: 5 bases; J trimming: 3 bases; junction bases outside the gene matches: 7. The CDR3 is 15 amino acids. The CDR3 DNA reads TGTGCCAGCAGCAAAGAAGGACAGGGAACAGATACGCAGTATTTT. Translating it yields CASSKEGQGTDTQYF.

This clone was seen at least ten times. The chain couples TRBV7-3 to TRBJ2-1, with D possibly TRBD2 on 6 matching bases. Between the trimmed V and J ends, which lost 2 bases and 4 bases, there was a span of 12 bases. The CDR3 spans 15 residues. The V gene's germline CDR1 is SGHTA and CDR2 FQGTGA. The CDR3 protein is CASSLYGREYNEQFF. CDR3 sequence (DNA): TGTGCCAGCAGCTTATACGGGAGAGAATACAATGAGCAGTTCTTC.